This TCR beta chain was recorded in a study of chemoradiotherapy in HPV16-positive cancers. This clone was picked up a small number of times. CDR1 is SNHLY, CDR2 FYNNEI, per germline. Trimming took off 1 base at V and 3 bases at J, with 13 bases between the two ends. The CDR3 consists of 16 residues. Measured with immunoSEQ multiplex PCR; TCRdb has only the in-frame clones, and not every one. The sample shows 9,000 to 15,000 clones, roughly 63% of them seen only once. This TCR came from a human donor with HPV-associated anogenital cancer. The chain joins TRBV2 to TRBJ1-5; the D is unclear. The sample here was taken from a patient who underwent chemoradiotherapy. CDR3 loop: CASSEEAYQANQPQHF. For the CDR3, the DNA is TGTGCCAGCAGTGAAGAGGCTTACCAGGCCAATCAGCCCCAGCATTTT.